This TCR beta chain was identified during a study of cytomegalovirus exposure and HLA in healthy donors. As for the donors, each was a healthy bone marrow donor. Note on this clone: Its antigen is not known.

The PCR employed 60 Vbeta primers together with 13 Jbeta primers. Method: immunoSEQ multiplex PCR; TCRdb's copy keeps in-frame clones and lacks some. The top ten hold more than 10% of the sample, which has fewer than 50,000 clones, 55% to 75% seen once. This CDR3 spans 16 amino acids. The germline V gene has CDR1 GTSNPN and CDR2 SVGIG (reference sequence). The V and J ends lost 2 bases and 0 bases, in that order; junction bases with no gene match: 7. Study-wide results and caveats: One cluster of highly shared sequence variants probably arose as a sequencing artifact. In vitro, a few CMV-associated chains proved specific for CMV antigens.

The sample consisted of PBMCs. The source of this sequence is a man aged 55 to 70 in good health and CMV-seropositive. V usage is TRBV30 and J usage is TRBJ2-5, with 9 positions matching TRBD2. CDR3 DNA sequence: TGTGCCTGGAGTCTAGCTAGCGGGGCGTACCAAGAGACCCAGTACTTC. This gives the protein CAWSLASGAYQETQYF.